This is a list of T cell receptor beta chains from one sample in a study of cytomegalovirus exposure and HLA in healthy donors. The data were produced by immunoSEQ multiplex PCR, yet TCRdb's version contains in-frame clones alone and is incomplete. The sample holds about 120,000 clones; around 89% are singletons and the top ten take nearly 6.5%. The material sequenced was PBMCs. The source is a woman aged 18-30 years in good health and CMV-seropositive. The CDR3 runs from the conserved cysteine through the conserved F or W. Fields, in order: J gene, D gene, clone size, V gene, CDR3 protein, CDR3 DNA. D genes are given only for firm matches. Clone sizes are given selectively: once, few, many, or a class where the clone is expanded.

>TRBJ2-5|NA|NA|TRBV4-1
CASSQVSSAGLQETQYF
TGCGCCAGCAGCCAAGTTTCTAGCGCCGGCCTCCAAGAGACCCAGTACTTC
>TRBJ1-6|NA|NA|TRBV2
CASSGTLNNSPLHF
TGTGCCAGCAGTGGGACACTCAATAATTCACCCCTCCACTTT
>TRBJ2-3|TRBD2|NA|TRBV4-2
CASSLGLAGGPADTQYF
TGTGCCAGCAGCCTGGGACTAGCGGGGGGGCCAGCAGATACGCAGTATTTT
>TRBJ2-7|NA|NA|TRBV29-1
CSARGGTGNSYEQYF
TGCAGCGCTCGGGGGGGGACAGGGAACTCCTACGAGCAGTACTTC
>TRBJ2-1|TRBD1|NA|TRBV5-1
CASSFQTGARPGGNEQFF
TGCGCCAGCAGCTTCCAAACCGGGGCGCGTCCAGGGGGCAATGAGCAGTTCTTC
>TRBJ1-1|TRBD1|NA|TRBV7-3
CASSLTGGNTEAFF
TGTGCCAGCAGTTTGACAGGGGGCAACACTGAAGCTTTCTTT
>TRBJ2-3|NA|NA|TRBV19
CASSIYQNPRTDTQYF
TGTGCCAGTAGTATATATCAGAATCCCCGCACAGATACGCAGTATTTT
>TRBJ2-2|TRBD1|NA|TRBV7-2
CASSGDRGTGELFF
TGTGCCAGCAGCGGGGACAGGGGGACTGGGGAGCTGTTTTTT
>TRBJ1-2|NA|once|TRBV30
CAWSVAEVGGYTF
TGTGCCTGGAGTGTAGCGGAGGTGGGGGGCTACACCTTC
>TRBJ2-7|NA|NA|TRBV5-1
CASSLDSLISYEQYF
TGCGCCAGCAGCTTGGACAGTTTGATTTCCTACGAGCAGTACTTC
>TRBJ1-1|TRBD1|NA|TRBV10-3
CAISERTGLNTEAFF
TGTGCCATCAGTGAGCGGACAGGTCTGAACACTGAAGCTTTCTTT
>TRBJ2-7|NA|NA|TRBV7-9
CASRPAGTRHNEQYF
TGTGCCAGCAGGCCGGCCGGGACACGGCATAACGAGCAGTACTTC
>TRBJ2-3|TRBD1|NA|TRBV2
CASSEVTGGDTQYF
TGTGCCAGCAGTGAGGTGACAGGGGGAGATACGCAGTATTTT
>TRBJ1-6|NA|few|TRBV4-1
CASSLESRQVYSPLHF
TGCGCCAGCAGCCTTGAGTCCCGACAGGTCTACTCACCCCTCCACTTT
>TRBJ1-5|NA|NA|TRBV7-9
CASSLGTGRKHQPQHF
TGTGCCAGCAGCTTAGGGACTGGACGGAAACATCAGCCCCAGCATTTT
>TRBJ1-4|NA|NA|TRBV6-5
CASSYSLSGINEKLFF
TGTGCCAGCAGTTACTCCCTTTCGGGGATTAATGAAAAACTGTTTTTT
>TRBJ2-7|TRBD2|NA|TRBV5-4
CASSPGGGGGYEQYF
TGTGCCAGCAGCCCCGGTGGGGGGGGAGGCTACGAGCAGTACTTC
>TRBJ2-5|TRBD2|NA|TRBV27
CASSTTSGRSETQYF
TGTGCCAGCAGTACTACTAGCGGGAGATCGGAGACCCAGTACTTC
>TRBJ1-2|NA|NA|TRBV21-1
CASSDKLEDYTF
TGTGCCAGCAGCGACAAGCTCGAAGACTACACCTTC
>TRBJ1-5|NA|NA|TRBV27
CASSLSVGNQPQHF
TGTGCCAGCAGTTTATCCGTTGGCAATCAGCCCCAGCATTTT
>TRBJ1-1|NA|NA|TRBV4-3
CASSQEGGGSTEAFF
TGCGCCAGCAGCCAAGAGGGGGGGGGTAGCACTGAAGCTTTCTTT
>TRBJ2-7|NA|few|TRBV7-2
CASSLATLWREQYF
TGTGCCAGCAGCTTAGCGACATTATGGCGAGAGCAGTACTTC
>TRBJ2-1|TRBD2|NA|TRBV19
CASSFSGRGKNEQFF
TGTGCCAGTAGTTTTAGCGGGAGAGGTAAAAATGAGCAGTTCTTC
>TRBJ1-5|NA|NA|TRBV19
CASSRTEPSNQPQHF
TGTGCCAGTAGTAGGACAGAGCCTAGCAATCAGCCCCAGCATTTT
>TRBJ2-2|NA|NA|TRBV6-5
CASSYSSFVGELFF
TGTGCCAGCAGTTACTCGAGCTTTGTCGGGGAGCTGTTTTTT
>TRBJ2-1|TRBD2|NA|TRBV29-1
CSSKGGSSYNEQFF
TGCAGCTCTAAAGGCGGGAGCTCCTACAATGAGCAGTTCTTC
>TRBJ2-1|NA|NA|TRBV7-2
CASSRDLALNVYNEQFF
TGTGCCAGCAGCCGAGACTTAGCGCTGAACGTTTACAATGAGCAGTTCTTC
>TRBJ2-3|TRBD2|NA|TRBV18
CASSPGLAKTDTQYF
TGTGCCAGCTCACCGGGACTAGCGAAAACAGATACGCAGTATTTT
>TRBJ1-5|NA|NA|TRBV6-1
CASSPPRRSNQPQHF
TGTGCCAGCAGTCCGCCTCGGAGGAGCAATCAGCCCCAGCATTTT
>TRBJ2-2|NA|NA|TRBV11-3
CASSLAGFTGELFF
TGTGCCAGCAGCTTAGCGGGGTTCACCGGGGAGCTGTTTTTT
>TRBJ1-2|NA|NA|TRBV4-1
CASSQDPVRGYTF
TGCGCCAGCAGCCAAGATCCCGTTCGGGGCTACACCTTC
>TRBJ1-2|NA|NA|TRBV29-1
CSVPVGEGDYGYTF
TGCAGCGTCCCCGTAGGGGAAGGGGACTATGGCTACACCTTC
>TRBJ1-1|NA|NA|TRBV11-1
CASSFRTAGTEAFF
TGTGCCAGCAGCTTTCGGACGGCGGGGACTGAAGCTTTCTTT
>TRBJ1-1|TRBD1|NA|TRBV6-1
CASSVVWTGLGAFF
TGTGCCAGCAGTGTAGTATGGACAGGGCTGGGAGCTTTCTTT
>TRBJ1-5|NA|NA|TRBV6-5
CASSSGAPYSNQPQHF
TGTGCCAGCAGTTCGGGAGCACCCTATAGCAATCAGCCCCAGCATTTT
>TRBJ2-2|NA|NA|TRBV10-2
CASSEFGRGNTGELFF
TGCGCCAGCAGTGAGTTCGGCAGGGGGAACACCGGGGAGCTGTTTTTT
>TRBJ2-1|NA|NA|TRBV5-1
CASSSSGDSYNEQFF
TGCGCCAGCAGCTCCTCAGGGGACTCCTACAATGAGCAGTTCTTC
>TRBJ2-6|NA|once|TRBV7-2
CASSLTSSGANVLTF
TGTGCCAGCAGCTTAACTAGCTCTGGGGCCAATGTCCTGACTTTC
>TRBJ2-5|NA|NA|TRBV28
CASSLTGRETQYF
TGTGCCAGCAGTTTGACAGGGAGGGAGACCCAGTACTTC
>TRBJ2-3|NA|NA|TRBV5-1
CASSLRAGADTQYF
TGCGCCAGCAGCTTGAGGGCGGGTGCAGATACGCAGTATTTT
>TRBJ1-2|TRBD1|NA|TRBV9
CASSRGTEPYGYTF
TGTGCCAGCAGCAGGGGGACAGAGCCCTATGGCTACACCTTC
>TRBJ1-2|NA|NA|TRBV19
CASSIGTPGRWGYTF
TGTGCCAGTAGTATCGGGACTCCGGGGAGATGGGGCTACACCTTC
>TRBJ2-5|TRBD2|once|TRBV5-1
CASSTGLAAQETQYF
TGCGCCAGCAGCACGGGACTAGCGGCACAAGAGACCCAGTACTTC
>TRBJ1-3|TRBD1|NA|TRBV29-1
CSVTGTGNSGNTIYF
TGCAGCGTAACCGGGACAGGAAACTCTGGAAACACCATATATTTT
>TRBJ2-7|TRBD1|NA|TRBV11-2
CASSLLGGTGRGEQYF
TGTGCCAGCAGCCTCTTAGGGGGGACAGGGCGAGGGGAGCAGTACTTC
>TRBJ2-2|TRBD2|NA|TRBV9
CASSVSLAGGINTGELFF
TGTGCCAGCAGCGTATCTCTAGCGGGGGGGATAAACACCGGGGAGCTGTTTTTT
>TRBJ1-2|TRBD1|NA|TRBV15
CATSRTGDRTFYGYTF
TGTGCCACCAGCAGAACTGGGGACAGAACCTTCTATGGCTACACCTTC
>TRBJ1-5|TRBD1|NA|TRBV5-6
CASSLTGGNQPQHF
TGTGCCAGCAGCTTGACAGGGGGCAATCAGCCCCAGCATTTT
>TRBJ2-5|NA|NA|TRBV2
CASSEQGGVSETQYF
TGTGCCAGCAGTGAACAGGGAGGTGTTTCGGAGACCCAGTACTTC
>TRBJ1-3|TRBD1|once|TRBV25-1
CASIPKGGGNTIYF
TGTGCCAGCATCCCGAAAGGGGGCGGAAACACCATATATTTT
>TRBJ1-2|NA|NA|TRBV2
CASSEGAHSNYGYTF
TGTGCCAGCAGTGAGGGCGCACATTCAAACTATGGCTACACCTTC
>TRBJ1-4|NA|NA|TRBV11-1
CASSLRPDAVEKLFF
TGTGCCAGCAGCTTACGCCCCGACGCGGTTGAAAAACTGTTTTTT
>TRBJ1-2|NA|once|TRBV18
CASSPPGGDGYTF
TGTGCCAGCTCACCCCCAGGAGGTGATGGCTACACCTTC
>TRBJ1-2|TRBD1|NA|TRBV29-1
CSVGGSSTGEFYGYTF
TGCAGCGTCGGTGGGAGCAGTACAGGGGAATTCTATGGCTACACCTTC
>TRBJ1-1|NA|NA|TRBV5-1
CASSLAGDGYTEAFF
TGCGCCAGCAGCTTGGCAGGGGACGGGTACACTGAAGCTTTCTTT